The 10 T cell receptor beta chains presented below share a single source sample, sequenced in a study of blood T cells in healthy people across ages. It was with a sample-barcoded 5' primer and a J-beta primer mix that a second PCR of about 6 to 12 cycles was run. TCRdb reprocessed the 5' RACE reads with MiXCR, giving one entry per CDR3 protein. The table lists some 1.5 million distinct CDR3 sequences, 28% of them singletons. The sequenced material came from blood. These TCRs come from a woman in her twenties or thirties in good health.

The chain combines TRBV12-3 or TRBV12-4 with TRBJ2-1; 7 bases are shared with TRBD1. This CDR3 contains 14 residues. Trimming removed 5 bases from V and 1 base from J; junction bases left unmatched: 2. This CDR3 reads CASSGQVSYNEQFF. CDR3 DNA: TGTGCCAGCAGTGGACAGGTTTCCTACAATGAGCAGTTCTTC.

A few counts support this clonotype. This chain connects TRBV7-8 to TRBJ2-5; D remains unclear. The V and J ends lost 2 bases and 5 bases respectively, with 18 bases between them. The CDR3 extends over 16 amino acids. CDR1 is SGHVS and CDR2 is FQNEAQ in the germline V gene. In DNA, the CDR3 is TGTGCCAGCAGCTTACGGTGGGATCTGGAGTTGGAGACCCAGTACTTC. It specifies CASSLRWDLELETQYF.

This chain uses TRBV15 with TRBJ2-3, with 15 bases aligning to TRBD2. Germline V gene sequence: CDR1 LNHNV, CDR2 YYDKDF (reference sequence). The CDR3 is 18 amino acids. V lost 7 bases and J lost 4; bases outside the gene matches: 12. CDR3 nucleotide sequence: TGTGCCACCACTGACCCGGGACTAGCGGGGGGCCGGGCAGATACGCAGTATTTT. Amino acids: CATTDPGLAGGRADTQYF.

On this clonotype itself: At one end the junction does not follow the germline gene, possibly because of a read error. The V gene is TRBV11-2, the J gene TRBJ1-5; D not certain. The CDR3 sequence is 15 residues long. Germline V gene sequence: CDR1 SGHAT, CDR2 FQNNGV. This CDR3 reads CVSSLWGASDQPQHF. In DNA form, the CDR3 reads TGTGTCAGCAGCTTATGGGGAGCCAGTGATCAGCCCCAGCATTTT.

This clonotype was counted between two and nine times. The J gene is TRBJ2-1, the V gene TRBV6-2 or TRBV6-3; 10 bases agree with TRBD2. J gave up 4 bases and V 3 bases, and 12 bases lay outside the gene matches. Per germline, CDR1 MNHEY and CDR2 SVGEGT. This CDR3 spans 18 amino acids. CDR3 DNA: TGTGCCAGCAGTTATGAGGCGCTAGCGGGAGCTCGTTACAATGAGCAGTTCTTC. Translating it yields CASSYEALAGARYNEQFF.

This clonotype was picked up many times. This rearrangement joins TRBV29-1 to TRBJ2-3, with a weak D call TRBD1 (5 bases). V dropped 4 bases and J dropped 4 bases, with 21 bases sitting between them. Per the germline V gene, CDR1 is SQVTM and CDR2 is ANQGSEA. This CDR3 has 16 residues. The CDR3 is CSVVATLAGFADTQYF. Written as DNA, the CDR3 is TGCAGCGTTGTAGCCACATTGGCAGGGTTTGCAGATACGCAGTATTTT.

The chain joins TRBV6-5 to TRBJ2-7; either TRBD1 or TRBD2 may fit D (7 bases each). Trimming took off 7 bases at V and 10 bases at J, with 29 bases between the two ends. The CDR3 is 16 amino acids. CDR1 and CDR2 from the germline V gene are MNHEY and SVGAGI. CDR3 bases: TGTGCCAGCACGCCCAGTGGGGCCAGGGGGGGGCGGTTCCAGTACTTC. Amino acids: CASTPSGARGGRFQYF.

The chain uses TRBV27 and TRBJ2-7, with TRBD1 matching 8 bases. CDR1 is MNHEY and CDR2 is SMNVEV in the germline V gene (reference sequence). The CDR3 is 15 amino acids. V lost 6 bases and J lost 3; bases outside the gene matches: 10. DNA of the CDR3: TGTGCCAGCAGATCCACAGGGGGAGGTTACTACGAGCAGTACTTC. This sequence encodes CASRSTGGGYYEQYF.

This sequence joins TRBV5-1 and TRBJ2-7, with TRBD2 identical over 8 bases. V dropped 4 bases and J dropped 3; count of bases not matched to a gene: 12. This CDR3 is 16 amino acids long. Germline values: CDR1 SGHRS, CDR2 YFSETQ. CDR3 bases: TGCGCCAGCAGCCTGGCCGCAGCGGGAGACTTCTACGAGCAGTACTTC. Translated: CASSLAAAGDFYEQYF.

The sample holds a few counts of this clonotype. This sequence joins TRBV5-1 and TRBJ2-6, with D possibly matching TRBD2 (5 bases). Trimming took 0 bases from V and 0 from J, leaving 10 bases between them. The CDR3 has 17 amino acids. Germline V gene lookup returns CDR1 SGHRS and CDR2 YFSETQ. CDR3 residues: CASSLEPSTSGANVLTF. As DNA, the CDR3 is TGCGCCAGCAGCTTGGAACCTAGCACCTCTGGGGCCAACGTCCTGACTTTC.